Listed below are T cell receptor beta chains from one sample, sequenced in a study of cytomegalovirus exposure and HLA in healthy donors. The table came from immunoSEQ multiplex PCR; TCRdb's copy has only in-frame clones and leaves some out. This table has roughly 80,000 clones, more than 50% appearing once. Source material: PBMCs. Receptors were obtained from a male donor in good health and CMV-seropositive. Both conserved end residues are part of each CDR3. Fields, in order: D gene, J gene, clone size, V gene, CDR3 protein, CDR3 DNA. A D gene is named only where the DNA matches it firmly. Clone size, where shown, is once, few, many, or a class for clones that have expanded.

TRBD2 | TRBJ2-1 | NA | TRBV19 | CASSISGTSGAVWGEQFF | TGTGCCAGTAGTATAAGCGGGACTAGCGGGGCAGTGTGGGGTGAGCAGTTCTTC
TRBD1 | TRBJ2-3 | NA | TRBV7-7 | CASSLQPQGFDFTDTQYF | TGTGCCAGCAGCCTTCAACCACAGGGGTTCGACTTCACAGATACGCAGTATTTT
NA | TRBJ1-4 | NA | TRBV6-5 | CASSYGQGKEKLFF | TGTGCCAGCAGTTACGGGCAGGGGAAGGAAAAACTGTTTTTT
TRBD2 | TRBJ2-6 | NA | TRBV6-5 | CASWGGSGANVLTF | TGTGCCAGCTGGGGGGGCTCTGGGGCCAACGTCCTGACTTTC
NA | TRBJ2-3 | NA | TRBV27 | CASSLSPPRDTQYF | TGTGCCAGCAGTTTATCCCCTCCGAGGGATACGCAGTATTTT
NA | TRBJ2-2 | NA | TRBV27 | CASSLRRGNTGELFF | TGTGCCAGCAGTCTTCGGCGAGGGAACACCGGGGAGCTGTTTTTT
TRBD1 | TRBJ1-4 | NA | TRBV28 | CASSGPGTANEKLFF | TGTGCCAGCAGTGGTCCCGGGACAGCTAATGAAAAACTGTTTTTT
TRBD1 | TRBJ2-5 | NA | TRBV29-1 | CSVGQGQETQYF | TGCAGCGTTGGACAGGGGCAAGAGACCCAGTACTTC
NA | TRBJ1-2 | few | TRBV19 | CASSARQSSDYTF | TGTGCCAGTAGTGCGCGACAGTCGAGTGACTACACCTTC
NA | TRBJ2-3 | NA | TRBV5-1 | CASSLLVASTDTQYF | TGCGCCAGCAGCTTGTTGGTAGCTAGCACAGATACGCAGTATTTT
TRBD2 | TRBJ2-3 | NA | TRBV30 | CAWSVGLAGNTDTQYF | TGTGCCTGGAGTGTAGGACTAGCGGGGAATACAGATACGCAGTATTTT
NA | TRBJ1-5 | NA | TRBV7-9 | CASSLGTDIPQHF | TGTGCCAGCAGCTTAGGGACAGATATTCCCCAGCATTTT
NA | TRBJ2-1 | NA | TRBV4-1 | CASSQGVLVGNEQFF | TGCGCCAGCAGCCAAGGGGTCCTAGTAGGTAATGAGCAGTTCTTC
TRBD2 | TRBJ2-3 | few | TRBV5-6 | CASSFKTSGESTDTQYF | TGTGCCAGCAGCTTTAAAACTAGCGGGGAGAGCACAGATACGCAGTATTTT
NA | TRBJ1-1 | NA | TRBV6-1 | CASKGLGNTEAFF | TGTGCCAGCAAGGGGTTAGGGAACACTGAAGCTTTCTTT
NA | TRBJ2-7 | NA | TRBV5-5 | CASSLQGSYEQYF | TGTGCCAGCAGCCTACAGGGAAGCTACGAGCAGTACTTC
NA | TRBJ1-1 | few | TRBV6-5 | CASSPWGMNTEAFF | TGTGCCAGCAGCCCTTGGGGCATGAACACTGAAGCTTTCTTT
NA | TRBJ2-2 | NA | TRBV9 | CASSAPTGGELFF | TGTGCCAGCAGCGCCCCGACTGGCGGGGAGCTGTTTTTT
TRBD2 | TRBJ2-5 | NA | TRBV4-2 | CASSSVLEGGQETQYF | TGTGCCAGCAGCTCCGTTTTAGAGGGAGGGCAAGAGACCCAGTACTTC
NA | TRBJ1-1 | NA | TRBV28 | CASSLSREAFF | TGTGCCAGCAGTTTATCCCGTGAAGCTTTCTTT
TRBD1 | TRBJ1-1 | NA | TRBV5-1 | CASSSQQGSLGTEAFF | TGCGCCAGCAGCTCCCAACAGGGGTCGTTGGGCACTGAAGCTTTCTTT
NA | TRBJ2-6 | NA | TRBV28 | CASSADSSGANVLTF | TGTGCCAGCAGTGCGGACAGTTCTGGGGCCAACGTCCTGACTTTC
TRBD1 | TRBJ1-1 | NA | TRBV19 | CASSIGTGVAFF | TGTGCCAGTAGTATAGGGACAGGGGTTGCTTTCTTT
TRBD1 | TRBJ1-5 | NA | TRBV6-1 | CASSEAWTGDQPQHF | TGTGCCAGCAGTGAAGCATGGACAGGGGATCAGCCCCAGCATTTT
TRBD1 | TRBJ1-1 | NA | TRBV2 | CASKLDRGITEAFF | TGTGCCAGCAAGTTGGACAGGGGAATCACTGAAGCTTTCTTT
NA | TRBJ2-7 | NA | TRBV5-6 | CASSSGYEQYF | TGTGCCAGCAGCTCGGGATACGAGCAGTACTTC
TRBD2 | TRBJ2-3 | NA | TRBV4-3 | CASSQEASGADTQYF | TGCGCCAGCAGCCAAGAGGCTAGCGGAGCGGATACGCAGTATTTT
NA | TRBJ2-7 | NA | TRBV29-1 | CSVESETGLSYEQYF | TGCAGCGTTGAATCTGAGACAGGCCTCTCCTACGAGCAGTACTTC
TRBD2 | TRBJ2-2 | NA | TRBV6-6 | CASGGRSTGELFF | TGTGCCTCGGGGGGAAGGAGTACCGGGGAGCTGTTTTTT
TRBD1 | TRBJ1-2 | NA | TRBV5-4 | CASSYNPDRVDGYTF | TGTGCCAGCAGTTATAACCCGGACAGGGTTGACGGCTACACCTTC
NA | TRBJ2-1 | once | TRBV9 | CASSPPRGHEQFF | TGTGCCAGCAGCCCTCCTAGGGGTCATGAGCAGTTCTTC
NA | TRBJ2-7 | NA | TRBV7-2 | CASSLGTVGAYEQYF | TGTGCCAGCAGCTTAGGGACAGTAGGCGCTTACGAGCAGTACTTC
NA | TRBJ1-5 | NA | TRBV6-5 | CASSFTQNSNQPQHF | TGTGCCAGCAGTTTCACCCAGAATAGCAATCAGCCCCAGCATTTT
TRBD1 | TRBJ1-5 | few | TRBV30 | CAWSVGRGPSNQPQHF | TGTGCCTGGAGTGTAGGTAGGGGGCCGAGCAATCAGCCCCAGCATTTT
TRBD1 | TRBJ1-1 | NA | TRBV5-1 | CASSLSQGATEAFF | TGCGCCAGCAGCTTGAGTCAGGGGGCCACTGAAGCTTTCTTT
NA | TRBJ1-4 | NA | TRBV5-1 | CASSLGIGGEKLFF | TGCGCCAGCAGCTTGGGAATCGGCGGAGAAAAACTGTTTTTT
NA | TRBJ2-5 | few | TRBV7-3 | CASSPSSIPETQYF | TGTGCCAGCTCTCCTAGCTCAATCCCGGAGACCCAGTACTTC
NA | TRBJ1-1 | NA | TRBV7-2 | CASSPEGGVMNTEAFF | TGTGCCAGCAGCCCGGAAGGGGGAGTTATGAACACTGAAGCTTTCTTT
NA | TRBJ1-2 | medium-sized | TRBV28 | CASSLRGLDYGYTF | TGTGCCAGCAGTCTAAGGGGACTGGACTATGGCTACACCTTC
NA | TRBJ2-3 | NA | TRBV19 | CASSPSVDTQYF | TGTGCCAGTAGTCCCTCCGTGGATACGCAGTATTTT
NA | TRBJ1-4 | NA | TRBV28 | CASSLGVRRAMGGNEKLFF | TGTGCCAGCAGTTTAGGGGTCCGCAGGGCAATGGGGGGTAATGAAAAACTGTTTTTT
NA | TRBJ2-7 | NA | TRBV20-1 | CSATKVLEQYF | TGCAGTGCCACTAAGGTCCTCGAGCAGTACTTC
TRBD2 | TRBJ2-1 | NA | TRBV9 | CASSVGGAGEQFF | TGTGCCAGCAGCGTCGGGGGGGCTGGTGAGCAGTTCTTC
NA | TRBJ1-5 | NA | TRBV5-6 | CASSSDPGEPQHF | TGTGCCAGCAGCTCAGATCCAGGGGAGCCCCAGCATTTT